This T cell receptor beta chain was identified in a study of CD8+ T cells in alopecia areata. Looking at the study overall: It was approximately 6-10-week-old female C3H/HeJ mice that received skin from roughly 6-12-month-old C3H/HeJ graft donors with spontaneous alopecia. Study results and limitations: Researchers report lesional scalp, most notably alopecia totalis/universalis, outstripped normal scalp in clonality.

Sequencing templates came from extracted RNA that was reverse transcribed into cDNA. The data were produced by immunoSEQ multiplex PCR, yet TCRdb's version contains in-frame clones alone and is incomplete. The sample contains 250,000 or so clones, none of them singletons. Sorting relied on CD4, CD8alpha, NKG2D, NKG2ACE and other markers applied to pooled cutaneous lymph node cells. Unmatched junction bases numbered 1, after V lost 3 bases and J lost 0 bases. This CDR3 spans 15 amino acids. In germline, CDR1 is LGHNA, CDR2 YNLKQL (reference sequence). Note on this clone: Its antigen remains unidentified. Gene labels here are mouse ones. The read terminates 4 residues before the CDR3 end, so the remaining end is supplied by the germline J gene. The sample contains more than one DNA sequence encoding this CDR3.

Sequenced material: CD4+ T cells sorted from a lymph node. V gene TRBV5 combines with J gene TRBJ2-7, with TRBD2 identical over 11 bases. The sequence was obtained from a C3H/HeJ mouse with alopecia areata. MHC haplotype of the strain: H2-k. The CDR3: CASSQGLGDSYEQYF. The sequenced CDR3 bases are TGTGCCAGCAGCCAGGGACTGGGGGACTCCTAT.